This TCR beta chain was recovered during a study of shared T cell receptors in the human thymus. The CDR3 contains 13 residues. Germline V CDR1 and CDR2: LGHNT, FRNRAP. The V end lost 4 bases, the J end lost 1 base, and 7 bases lay between the germline ends. Sequencing used immunoSEQ multiplex PCR; TCRdb keeps in-frame clones, though not all of them. The sample shows under 850,000 clones, 88% of them seen only once. This same sample was also taken into another study, of human thymus T cells. That work states: Related research found strongly overlapping thymic repertoires in unrelated individuals.

The source of this sequence is a boy in the first two years of life with a congenital heart defect. The specimen sequenced was thymocytes. The J gene is TRBJ1-2, the V gene TRBV12-5, with D hard to call. CDR3 DNA sequence: TGTGCTAGTGGTTCGGGAGTTAACTATGGCTACACCTTC. Amino acids: CASGSGVNYGYTF.